The 31 T cell receptor beta chains listed next were all sequenced from one sample in a study of blood T cell repertoires in COVID-19. Method: immunoSEQ multiplex PCR; TCRdb's copy keeps in-frame clones and lacks some. The sample consists of some 270,000 clones, roughly 86% of them appearing once. The sequencing sample was made of peripheral blood. These TCRs come from an elderly woman with COVID-19, enrolled during active disease.

The chain recombines TRBV6-5 with TRBJ1-2; D uncertain. Germline loops: CDR1 MNHEY, CDR2 SVGAGI. Trimming pared 6 bases from V and 2 bases from J, leaving 10 bases between. There are 13 residues in the CDR3. CDR3 residues: CASSRNSNYGYTF. The CDR3 coding sequence is TGTGCCAGCAGCCGAAACTCCAACTATGGCTACACCTTC.

The chain recombines TRBV9 with TRBJ1-6; D might be TRBD1 (6 bases). V gave up 0 bases and J gave up 7 bases, with 11 bases separating them. Germline CDR1 SGDLS, CDR2 YYNGEE. CDR3 length: 15 residues. CDR3 DNA: TGTGCCAGCAGCGTAGAAGGACAGACGAATTCACCCCTCCACTTT. Amino acid sequence: CASSVEGQTNSPLHF. Complete variable domain (other parts from reference TRBV9 and TRBJ1-6): DSGVTQTPKHLITATGQRVTLRCSPRSGDLSVYWYQQSLDQGLQFLIQYYNGEERAKGNILERFSAQQFPDLHSELNLSSLELGDSALYFCASSVEGQTNSPLHFGNGTRLTVT.

The CDR3, as DNA: TGTGCCAGCAGGCCTACCGTCGGGGAAGAGACCCAGTACTTC. Its translation: CASRPTVGEETQYF. The gene calls are TRBV2 and TRBJ2-5; TRBD2 might be the D (5 bases). The CDR3 is 14 residues long. Trimming cost V 6 bases and J 3 bases, with 14 bases left between them. Germline lookup yields CDR1 SNHLY and CDR2 FYNNEI.

The rearrangement links TRBV28 to TRBJ1-2, with TRBD1 matching over 8 bases. The CDR3 is 13 residues long. Looked up from germline, CDR1 is MDHEN and CDR2 is SYDVKM. Germline trimming cut 3 bases from V and 7 bases from J; bases unmatched to any gene: 4. The CDR3 nucleotides are TGTGCCAGCAGTTTCCAGGGGGCTGGTGGCTACACCTTC. It codes for CASSFQGAGGYTF.

V is TRBV19 and J is TRBJ2-3; 7 bases align to TRBD1. Germline-derived CDR1 and CDR2 are LNHDA and SQIVND (reference sequence). This CDR3 spans 13 amino acids. The V segment lost 6 bases and the J segment 2 bases; nucleotides outside the gene matches: 2. The chain's CDR3 is CASRGQNTDTQYF. In DNA form, the CDR3 reads TGTGCCAGTAGGGGACAGAACACAGATACGCAGTATTTT.

The rearrangement links TRBV18 to TRBJ1-2, with 7 positions matching TRBD1. Germline trimming cut 2 bases from V and 4 bases from J; bases unmatched to any gene: 7. The germline V gene has CDR1 KGHSH and CDR2 LQKENI. The CDR3 runs to 15 residues. This chain's CDR3 is CASSPDQGVSYGYTF. The CDR3 DNA reads TGTGCCAGCTCACCAGATCAGGGGGTTAGCTATGGCTACACCTTC.

The chain has TRBV5-4 and TRBJ1-4; 9 bases are a match to TRBD1. Germline trimming cut 4 bases from V and 4 bases from J; bases unmatched to any gene: 2. Germline values: CDR1 SGHNT, CDR2 YYREEE (reference sequence). The CDR3 consists of 14 residues. CDR3: CASSRGQGNEKLFF. CDR3 nucleotides: TGTGCCAGCAGCCGGGGACAGGGTAATGAAAAACTGTTTTTT.

V usage is TRBV6-5 and J usage is TRBJ1-2, with D perhaps TRBD1 (5 bases). Between the trimmed V and J ends, which lost 0 bases and 8 bases, there was a span of 13 bases. The CDR3 has 14 residues. Per the germline V gene, CDR1 is MNHEY and CDR2 is SVGAGI. CDR3 coding DNA: TGTGCCAGCAGTTACTCGTCTGGGGGGTACGGCTACACCTTC. It encodes CASSYSSGGYGYTF.

V and J are TRBV5-1 and TRBJ2-3, with unresolved D. Germline V lookup: CDR1 SGHRS, CDR2 YFSETQ. Trimming cost V 0 bases and J 6 bases, with 8 bases left between them. The CDR3 extends over 13 amino acids. Here the CDR3 reads CASSLDLPDTQYF. The CDR3, as DNA: TGCGCCAGCAGCTTGGATCTCCCCGATACGCAGTATTTT.

V is TRBV28 and J is TRBJ2-7, with a weak D call TRBD1 (5 bases). This CDR3 is built from 14 residues. Germline V gene sequence: CDR1 MDHEN, CDR2 SYDVKM. Trimming left V 6 bases short and J 0 bases short, with 12 bases between. The CDR3, as DNA: TGTGCCAGCAGCCTCAGGGTTTCCTCCTACGAGCAGTACTTC. As protein: CASSLRVSSYEQYF.

The chain has TRBV5-6 and TRBJ1-4; no definite D call. Trimming shortened V by 1 base and J by 3 bases, and 10 bases separated the two germline ends. This CDR3 is built from 15 residues. CDR1 and CDR2 (germline): SGHDT, YYEEEE. CDR3 amino acids: CASSLLVVANEKLFF. DNA of the CDR3: TGTGCCAGCAGCTTGTTAGTTGTAGCTAATGAAAAACTGTTTTTT.

The chain combines TRBV7-3 with TRBJ1-1, with D perhaps TRBD1 (6 bases). V dropped 0 bases and J dropped 5 bases, with 13 bases sitting between them. Per the germline V gene, CDR1 is SGHTA and CDR2 is FQGTGA. The CDR3 is made up of 15 amino acids. The CDR3 here is CASSLTAGGGTEAFF. CDR3 bases: TGTGCCAGCAGCTTAACGGCTGGGGGCGGAACTGAAGCTTTCTTT.

The chain employs TRBV6-1 and TRBJ1-3; D is undetermined. V was pared by 0 bases and J by 4 bases, with 13 bases between. This CDR3 comprises 16 residues. The germline V gene has CDR1 MNHNS and CDR2 SASEGT. CDR3 in amino acids: CASSEALSVRGNTIYF. The CDR3 DNA sequence: TGTGCCAGCAGTGAAGCGCTTTCAGTCAGAGGAAACACCATATATTTT.

J is TRBJ1-6 and V is TRBV6-5; D is undetermined. This CDR3 contains 15 residues. V gave up 2 bases and J gave up 0 bases, with 5 bases separating them. Germline CDR1 and CDR2: MNHEY and SVGAGI. The CDR3 is CASSYSYSYNSPLHF. The CDR3 nucleotides are TGTGCCAGCAGTTACAGCTACTCCTATAATTCACCCCTCCACTTT.

The gene calls are TRBV3-1 (or the pseudogene TRBV3-2) and TRBJ1-4; 7 bases are shared with TRBD1. The CDR3 runs to 16 residues. The germline CDR1 and CDR2 sequences are LGHDT and YNNKEL (reference sequence). With V trimmed by 4 bases and J by 4 bases, 9 bases remained unmatched. This chain's CDR3 is CASSRPEGQYNEKLFF. CDR3 DNA sequence: TGTGCCAGCAGCCGGCCTGAGGGACAGTATAATGAAAAACTGTTTTTT.

V gene TRBV19 combines with J gene TRBJ1-5; 7 positions match TRBD1. CDR1 is LNHDA and CDR2 is SQIVND in the germline V gene (reference sequence). CDR3 length equals 15 residues. The trim removed 4 bases at V and 4 bases at J, leaving 7 bases unmatched. CDR3 nucleotide sequence: TGTGCCAGTAGTAAGGGAACAGGGGAAAATCAGCCCCAGCATTTT. It encodes CASSKGTGENQPQHF.

The genes are TRBV5-1 and TRBJ2-3; unclear D gene. V was cut by 1 base and J by 1 base, with 7 bases left in between. Looked up from germline, CDR1 is SGHRS and CDR2 is YFSETQ. The CDR3 is made up of 14 amino acids. The CDR3 reads CASSLIVGTDTQYF. As DNA, the CDR3 is TGCGCCAGCAGCTTGATAGTCGGCACAGATACGCAGTATTTT.

The genes are TRBV3-1 (or the pseudogene TRBV3-2) and TRBJ2-3; the D gene is possibly TRBD1 (6 bases). The CDR3 extends over 15 amino acids. Germline assignment: CDR1 LGHDT and CDR2 YNNKEL (reference sequence). The V end was cut by 8 bases, the J end by 5 bases, with 20 bases between. The CDR3 sequence: CASRRGAGDGDTQYF. CDR3 DNA: TGTGCCAGCCGCAGAGGGGCAGGGGATGGAGATACGCAGTATTTT.

The CDR3: CASRSGTGKNEQFF. As DNA, the CDR3 is TGTGCCAGCAGGTCCGGGACAGGGAAGAATGAGCAGTTCTTC. This chain connects TRBV6-5 to TRBJ2-1; 9 positions match TRBD1. The CDR3 runs to 14 residues. The V gene end was trimmed by 6 bases and the J gene end by 7 bases; junction bases not matched to a gene: 7. Per the germline V gene, CDR1 is MNHEY and CDR2 is SVGAGI.

This clone was recorded a few times. Other DNA sequences in the sample encode the same CDR3. The chain uses TRBV20-1 and TRBJ1-5; no definite D call. Trimming shortened V by 3 bases and J by 5 bases, and 5 bases separated the two germline ends. Germline CDR1 is DFQATT and CDR2 is SNEGSKA (reference sequence). There are 11 residues in the CDR3. The CDR3 sequence: CSASRDQPQHF. The CDR3 DNA is TGCAGTGCTAGCCGGGATCAGCCCCAGCATTTT.

V and J are TRBV7-9 and TRBJ2-3; D is possibly TRBD1 (6 bases). Deletions cut 5 bases from V and 9 bases from J, with 9 bases between. The germline CDR1 and CDR2 sequences are SEHNR and FQNEAQ (reference sequence). The CDR3 loop spans 11 amino acids. The CDR3 DNA is TGTGCCAGCAGCACAGGGAACACGCAGTATTTT. Residues: CASSTGNTQYF.

The chain is built from TRBV7-9 and TRBJ1-6, with TRBD1 as a possible D gene (5 bases). The V gene lost 4 bases and the J gene lost 7 bases, with 14 bases spanning the gap. This CDR3 spans 15 amino acids. Germline V gene sequence: CDR1 SEHNR, CDR2 FQNEAQ (reference sequence). In nucleotides, the CDR3 is TGTGCCAGCAGCTCCTCCCGGGGGGGAAATTCACCCCTCCACTTT. This translates into CASSSSRGGNSPLHF.

V usage is TRBV6-2 or TRBV6-3 and J usage is TRBJ2-7; 9 bases line up with TRBD1. The CDR3 consists of 14 residues. Germline CDR1 is MNHEY and CDR2 is SVGEGT. J gave up 4 bases and V 5 bases, and 6 bases lay outside the gene matches. CDR3 DNA: TGTGCCAGCAGTCGGACAGGGGTACGGTACGAGCAGTACTTC. Protein sequence: CASSRTGVRYEQYF.

This clone was seen a single time. The chain carries TRBV24-1 and TRBJ2-3; TRBD1 matches at 10 bases. Germline CDR1 and CDR2: KGHDR and SFDVKD. The CDR3 covers 14 residues. V was pared by 7 bases and J by 3 bases, with 3 bases of the junction left unmatched. CDR3 amino acids: CATRDRGVTDTQYF. The CDR3 DNA follows: TGTGCCACCAGGGACAGGGGGGTGACAGATACGCAGTATTTT.

The V call is TRBV24-1, the J call TRBJ2-5; a weak D match, TRBD2 (6 bases). Germline V gives CDR1 KGHDR, CDR2 SFDVKD. This CDR3 contains 15 residues. Trimming removed 1 base at V and 1 base at J, with 9 bases between. The CDR3 DNA sequence: TGTGCCACCAGTGATTTTTCGGGGGTCCAAGAGACCCAGTACTTC. It translates to CATSDFSGVQETQYF.

This chain uses TRBV6-5 with TRBJ2-7; D may be TRBD2 (6 bases). The CDR3 has 14 amino acids. CDR1 is MNHEY and CDR2 is SVGAGI in the germline V gene. V lost 0 bases, J lost 0 bases, and 6 bases lay in between. The CDR3 region is CASSYSGGSYEQYF. The CDR3 nucleotides read TGTGCCAGCAGTTACTCGGGGGGCTCCTACGAGCAGTACTTC.

V usage is TRBV28 and J usage is TRBJ1-1; 8 bases map to TRBD1. The CDR3 sequence is 15 residues long. The V segment lost 8 bases and the J segment 3 bases; nucleotides outside the gene matches: 11. CDR1 MDHEN and CDR2 SYDVKM come from the germline V gene. The CDR3 sequence is CASHVTGGSYTEAFF. DNA of the CDR3: TGTGCCAGCCACGTAACAGGGGGGTCATACACTGAAGCTTTCTTT.

This sequence joins TRBV12-3 or TRBV12-4 and TRBJ1-1; TRBD1 might be the D (5 bases). There are 12 residues in the CDR3. The V gene lost 2 bases and the J gene lost 10 bases, with 11 bases spanning the gap. CDR3 nucleotide sequence: TGTGCCAGCAGTTTATCCACAGGCCGAGCTTTCTTT. Its translation: CASSLSTGRAFF.

The chain uses TRBV5-6 and TRBJ2-6, with TRBD1 matching over 8 bases. The CDR3 spans 19 residues. Trimming cost V 4 bases and J 2 bases; bases outside gene matches: 14. Germline CDR1 is SGHDT and CDR2 is YYEEEE. The CDR3 DNA follows: TGTGCCAGCAGCATACTACAGGGGGGCCTCCTTACTGGGGCCAACGTCCTGACTTTC. This sequence encodes CASSILQGGLLTGANVLTF.

This chain uses TRBV2 with TRBJ2-1; 7 bases map to TRBD2. Germline V lookup: CDR1 SNHLY, CDR2 FYNNEI. V lost 7 bases to trimming and J lost 6 bases; unmatched junction nucleotides: 9. The length of the CDR3 is 14 residues. The CDR3 bases are TGTGCCAGCACCTTCCTTACTAGCGCCAATGAGCAGTTCTTC. Its translation: CASTFLTSANEQFF.

CDR3 DNA sequence: TGTGCCAGTACCCGGGGGGGGTCGGGAACAGATACGCAGTATTTT. Protein: CASTRGGSGTDTQYF. The V gene is TRBV19, the J gene TRBJ2-3, with TRBD2 matching over 8 bases. V shed 7 bases and J 3 bases; nucleotides not matched to a gene: 9. The germline V gene encodes CDR1 LNHDA and CDR2 SQIVND (reference sequence). This CDR3 is 15 amino acids long.